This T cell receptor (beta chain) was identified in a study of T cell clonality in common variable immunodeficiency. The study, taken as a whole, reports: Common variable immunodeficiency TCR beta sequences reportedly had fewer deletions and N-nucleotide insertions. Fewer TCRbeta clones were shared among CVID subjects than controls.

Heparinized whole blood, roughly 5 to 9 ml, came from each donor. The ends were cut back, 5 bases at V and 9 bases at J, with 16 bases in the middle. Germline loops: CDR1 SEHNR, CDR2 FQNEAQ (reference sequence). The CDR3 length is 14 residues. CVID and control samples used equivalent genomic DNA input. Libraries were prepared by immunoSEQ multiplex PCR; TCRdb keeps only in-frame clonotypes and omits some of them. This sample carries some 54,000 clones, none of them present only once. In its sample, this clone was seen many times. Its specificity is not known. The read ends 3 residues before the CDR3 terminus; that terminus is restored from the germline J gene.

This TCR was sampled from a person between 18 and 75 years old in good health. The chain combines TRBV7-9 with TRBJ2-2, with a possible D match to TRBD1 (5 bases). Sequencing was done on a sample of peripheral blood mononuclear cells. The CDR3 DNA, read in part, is TGTGCCAGCAGCCAGGGTCTCCTTGGCCGGGAG. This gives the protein CASSQGLLGRE. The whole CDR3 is CASSQGLLGRELFF.